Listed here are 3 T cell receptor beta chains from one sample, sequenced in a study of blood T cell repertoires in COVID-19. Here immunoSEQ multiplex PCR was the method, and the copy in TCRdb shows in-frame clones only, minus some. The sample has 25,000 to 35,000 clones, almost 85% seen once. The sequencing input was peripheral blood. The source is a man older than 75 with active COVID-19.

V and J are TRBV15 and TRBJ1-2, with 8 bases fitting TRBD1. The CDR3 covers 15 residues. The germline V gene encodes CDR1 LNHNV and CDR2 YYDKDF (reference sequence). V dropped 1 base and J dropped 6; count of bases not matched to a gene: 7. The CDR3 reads CATSRVAQGADGYTF. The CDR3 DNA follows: TGTGCCACCAGCAGAGTCGCTCAGGGGGCGGATGGCTACACCTTC.

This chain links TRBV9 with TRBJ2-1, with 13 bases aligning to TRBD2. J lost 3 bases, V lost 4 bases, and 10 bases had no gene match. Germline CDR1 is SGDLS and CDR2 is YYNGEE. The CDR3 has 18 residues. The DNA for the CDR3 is TGTGCCAGCAGCCCGACTAGCGGGGGGCCGAGCCTCTACAATGAGCAGTTCTTC. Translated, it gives CASSPTSGGPSLYNEQFF.

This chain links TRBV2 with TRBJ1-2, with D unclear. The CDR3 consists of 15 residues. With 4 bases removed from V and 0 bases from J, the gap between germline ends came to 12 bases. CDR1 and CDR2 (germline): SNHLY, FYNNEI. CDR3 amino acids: CASSVTRGANYGYTF. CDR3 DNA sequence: TGTGCCAGCAGTGTTACCCGGGGAGCTAACTATGGCTACACCTTC.